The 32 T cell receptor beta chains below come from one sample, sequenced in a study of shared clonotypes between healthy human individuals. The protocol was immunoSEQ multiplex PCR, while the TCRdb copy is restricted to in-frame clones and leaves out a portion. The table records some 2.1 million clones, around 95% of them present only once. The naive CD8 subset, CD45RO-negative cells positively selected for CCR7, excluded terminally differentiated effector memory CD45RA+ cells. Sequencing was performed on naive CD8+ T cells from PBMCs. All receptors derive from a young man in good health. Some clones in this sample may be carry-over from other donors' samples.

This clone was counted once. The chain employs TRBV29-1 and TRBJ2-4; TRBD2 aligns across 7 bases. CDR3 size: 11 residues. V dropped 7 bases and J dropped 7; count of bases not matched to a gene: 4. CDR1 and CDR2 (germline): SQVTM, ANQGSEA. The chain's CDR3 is CSGTSVNIQYF. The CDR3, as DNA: TGCAGCGGAACTAGCGTCAACATTCAGTACTTC.

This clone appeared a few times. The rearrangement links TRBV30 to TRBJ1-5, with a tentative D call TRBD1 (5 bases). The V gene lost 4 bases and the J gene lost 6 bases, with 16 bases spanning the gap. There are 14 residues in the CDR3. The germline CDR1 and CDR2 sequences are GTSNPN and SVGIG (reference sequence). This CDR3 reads CAWNPGDSGQPQHF. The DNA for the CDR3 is TGTGCCTGGAACCCTGGGGACTCTGGTCAGCCCCAGCATTTT.

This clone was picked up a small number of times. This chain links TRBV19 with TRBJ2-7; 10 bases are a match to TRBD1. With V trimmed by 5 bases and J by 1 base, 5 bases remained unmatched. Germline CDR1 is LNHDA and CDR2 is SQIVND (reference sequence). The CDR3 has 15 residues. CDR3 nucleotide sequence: TGTGCCAGTAGTGACAGGGGGCGGAAGTCCTACGAGCAGTACTTC. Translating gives CASSDRGRKSYEQYF.

The DNA of the CDR3 is TGTGCCAGCAGCTTGGTGCAGCCAAAGGGACAGGGGGGAATCTACGAGCAGTACTTC. It translates to CASSLVQPKGQGGIYEQYF. The chain couples TRBV5-5 to TRBJ2-7; the match to TRBD1 covers 11 bases. From germline, CDR1 is SGHKS and CDR2 YYEKEE (reference sequence). The CDR3 covers 19 residues. Trimming at V came to 0 bases and at J to 3 bases, leaving 14 bases not matched to a gene. The full variable domain, in which reference TRBV5-5 and TRBJ2-7 provide the parts outside the CDR3, is DAGVTQSPTHLIKTRGQQVTLRCSPISGHKSVSWYQQVLGQGPQFIFQYYEKEERGRGNFPDRFSARQFPNYSSELNVNALLLGDSALYLCASSLVQPKGQGGIYEQYFGPGTRLTVT.

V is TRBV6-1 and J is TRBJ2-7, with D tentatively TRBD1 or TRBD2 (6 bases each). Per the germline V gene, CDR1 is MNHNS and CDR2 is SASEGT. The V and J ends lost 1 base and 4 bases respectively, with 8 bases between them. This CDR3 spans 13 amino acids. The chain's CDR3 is CASSEEGGYEQYF. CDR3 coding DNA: TGTGCCAGCAGTGAAGAGGGGGGTTACGAGCAGTACTTC.

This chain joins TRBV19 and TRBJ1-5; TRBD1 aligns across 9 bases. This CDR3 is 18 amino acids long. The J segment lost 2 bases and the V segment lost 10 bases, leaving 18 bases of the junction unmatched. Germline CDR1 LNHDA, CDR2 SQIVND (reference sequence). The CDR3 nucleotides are TGTGCCACCATACCTCCGGGACAGGGCTCGCGGGGCAATCAGCCCCAGCATTTT. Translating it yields CATIPPGQGSRGNQPQHF.

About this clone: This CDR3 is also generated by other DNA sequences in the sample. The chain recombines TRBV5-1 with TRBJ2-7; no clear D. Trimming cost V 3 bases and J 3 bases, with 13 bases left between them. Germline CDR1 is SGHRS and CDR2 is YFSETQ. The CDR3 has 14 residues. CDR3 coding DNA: TGCGCCAGCAGCTCCACAGAGTTGGACTACGAGCAGTACTTC. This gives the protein CASSSTELDYEQYF.

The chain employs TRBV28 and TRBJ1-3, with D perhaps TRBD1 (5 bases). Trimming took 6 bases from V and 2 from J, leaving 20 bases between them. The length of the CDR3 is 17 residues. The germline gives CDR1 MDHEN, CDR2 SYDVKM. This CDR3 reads CASRLDGALAPGNTIYF. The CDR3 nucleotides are TGTGCCAGCAGACTTGATGGGGCCCTAGCTCCTGGAAACACCATATATTTT.

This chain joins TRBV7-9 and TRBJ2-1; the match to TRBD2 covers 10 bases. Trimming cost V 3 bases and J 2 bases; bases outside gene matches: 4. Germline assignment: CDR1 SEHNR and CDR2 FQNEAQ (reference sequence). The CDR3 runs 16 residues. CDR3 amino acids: CASSFPLAGAYNEQFF. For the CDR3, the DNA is TGTGCCAGCAGCTTTCCCCTAGCGGGGGCCTACAATGAGCAGTTCTTC.

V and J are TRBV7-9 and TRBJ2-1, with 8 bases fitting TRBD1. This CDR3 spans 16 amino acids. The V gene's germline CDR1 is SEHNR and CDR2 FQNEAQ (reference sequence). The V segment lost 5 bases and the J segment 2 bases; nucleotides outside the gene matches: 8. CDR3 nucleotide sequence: TGTGCCAGCAGCCCATACAGGGGGACGGCCTACAATGAGCAGTTCTTC. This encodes CASSPYRGTAYNEQFF.

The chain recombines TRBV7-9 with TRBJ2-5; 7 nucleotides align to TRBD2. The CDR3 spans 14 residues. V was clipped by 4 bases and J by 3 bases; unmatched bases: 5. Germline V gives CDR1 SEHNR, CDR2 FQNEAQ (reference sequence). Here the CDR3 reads CASSSRELEETQYF. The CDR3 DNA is TGTGCCAGCAGCTCGCGGGAGTTGGAAGAGACCCAGTACTTC.

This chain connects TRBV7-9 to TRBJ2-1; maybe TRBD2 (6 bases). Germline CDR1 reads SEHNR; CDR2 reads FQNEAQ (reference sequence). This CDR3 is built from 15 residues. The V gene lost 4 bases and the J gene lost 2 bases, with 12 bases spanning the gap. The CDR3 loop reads CASSSRRGTYNEQFF. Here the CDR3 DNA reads TGTGCCAGCAGCTCCCGGCGGGGCACCTACAATGAGCAGTTCTTC.

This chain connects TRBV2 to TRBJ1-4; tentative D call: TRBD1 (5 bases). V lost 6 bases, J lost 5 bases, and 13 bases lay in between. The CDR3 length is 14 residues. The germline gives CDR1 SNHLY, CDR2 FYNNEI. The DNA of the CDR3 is TGTGCCAGCAGGGAGTGGGACTGGAATGAAAAACTGTTTTTT. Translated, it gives CASREWDWNEKLFF.

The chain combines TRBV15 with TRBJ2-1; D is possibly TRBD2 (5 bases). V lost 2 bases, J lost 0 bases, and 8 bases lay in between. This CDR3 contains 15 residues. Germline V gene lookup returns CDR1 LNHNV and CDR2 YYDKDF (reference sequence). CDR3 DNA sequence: TGTGCCACCAGCAGAAGGGAGAGCTCCTACAATGAGCAGTTCTTC. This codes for CATSRRESSYNEQFF.

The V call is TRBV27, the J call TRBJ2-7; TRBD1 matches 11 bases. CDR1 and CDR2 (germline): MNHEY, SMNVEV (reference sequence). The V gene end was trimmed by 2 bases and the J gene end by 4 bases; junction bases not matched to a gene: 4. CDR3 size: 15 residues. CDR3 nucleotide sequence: TGTGCCAGCAGTTTAGGGACAGGGGGGGAATACGAGCAGTACTTC. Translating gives CASSLGTGGEYEQYF.

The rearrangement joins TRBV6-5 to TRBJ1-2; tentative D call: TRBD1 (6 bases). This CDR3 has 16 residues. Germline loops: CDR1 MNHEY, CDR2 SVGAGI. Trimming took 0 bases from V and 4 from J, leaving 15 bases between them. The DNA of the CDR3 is TGTGCCAGCAGTTACTCCACGGGACATCGTTCCTATGGCTACACCTTC. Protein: CASSYSTGHRSYGYTF.

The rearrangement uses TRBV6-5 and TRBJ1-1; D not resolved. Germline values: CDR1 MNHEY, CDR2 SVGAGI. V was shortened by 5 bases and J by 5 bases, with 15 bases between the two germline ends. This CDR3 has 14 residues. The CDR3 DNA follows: TGTGCCAGCAGTCTACAATCAGGTAGAACTGAAGCTTTCTTT. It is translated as CASSLQSGRTEAFF.

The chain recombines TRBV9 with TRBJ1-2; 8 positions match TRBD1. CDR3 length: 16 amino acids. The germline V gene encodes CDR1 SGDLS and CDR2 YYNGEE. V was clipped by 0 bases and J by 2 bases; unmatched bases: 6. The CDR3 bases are TGTGCCAGCAGCGTAGGTAGGACAGGGTCAAACTATGGCTACACCTTC. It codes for CASSVGRTGSNYGYTF. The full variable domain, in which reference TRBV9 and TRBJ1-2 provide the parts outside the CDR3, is DSGVTQTPKHLITATGQRVTLRCSPRSGDLSVYWYQQSLDQGLQFLIQYYNGEERAKGNILERFSAQQFPDLHSELNLSSLELGDSALYFCASSVGRTGSNYGYTFGSGTRLTVV.

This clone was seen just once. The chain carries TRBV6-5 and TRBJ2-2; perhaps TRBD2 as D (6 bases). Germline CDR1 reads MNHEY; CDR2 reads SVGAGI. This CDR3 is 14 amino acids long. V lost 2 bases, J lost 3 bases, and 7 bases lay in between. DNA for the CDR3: TGTGCCAGCAGTTACAGGGAGGACACCGGGGAGCTGTTTTTT. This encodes CASSYREDTGELFF.

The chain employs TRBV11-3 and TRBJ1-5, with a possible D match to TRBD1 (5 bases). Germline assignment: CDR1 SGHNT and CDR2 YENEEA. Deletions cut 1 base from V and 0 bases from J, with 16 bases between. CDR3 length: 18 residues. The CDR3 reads CASSLVPADTDSNQPQHF. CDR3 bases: TGTGCCAGCAGCTTAGTTCCGGCGGACACCGATAGCAATCAGCCCCAGCATTTT.

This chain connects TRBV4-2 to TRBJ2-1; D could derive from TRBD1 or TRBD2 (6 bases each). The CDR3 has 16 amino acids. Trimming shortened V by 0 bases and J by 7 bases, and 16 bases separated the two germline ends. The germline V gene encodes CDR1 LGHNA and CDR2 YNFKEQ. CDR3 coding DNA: TGTGCCAGCAGCCAAGAAGGGATGGAGGGACAAAATGAGCAGTTCTTC. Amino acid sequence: CASSQEGMEGQNEQFF.

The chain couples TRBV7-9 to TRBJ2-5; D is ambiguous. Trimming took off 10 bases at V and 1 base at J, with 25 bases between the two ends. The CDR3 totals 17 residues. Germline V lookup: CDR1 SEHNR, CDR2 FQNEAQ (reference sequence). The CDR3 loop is CATSPRTDSRSQETQYF. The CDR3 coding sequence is TGTGCCACCTCACCACGAACCGACTCTCGATCCCAAGAGACCCAGTACTTC.

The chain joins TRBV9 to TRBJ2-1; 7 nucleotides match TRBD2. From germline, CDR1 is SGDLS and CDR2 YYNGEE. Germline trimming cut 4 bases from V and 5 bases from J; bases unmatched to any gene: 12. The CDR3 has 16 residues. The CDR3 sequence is CASSRFSSGINNEQFF. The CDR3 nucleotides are TGTGCCAGCAGCAGATTCTCTAGCGGAATAAACAATGAGCAGTTCTTC.

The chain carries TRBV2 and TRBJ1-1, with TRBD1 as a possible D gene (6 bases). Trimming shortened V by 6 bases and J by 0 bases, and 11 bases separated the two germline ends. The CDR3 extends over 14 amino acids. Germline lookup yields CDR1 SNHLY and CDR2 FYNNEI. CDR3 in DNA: TGTGCCAGCAGACCGGGACACATGAACACTGAAGCTTTCTTT. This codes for CASRPGHMNTEAFF.

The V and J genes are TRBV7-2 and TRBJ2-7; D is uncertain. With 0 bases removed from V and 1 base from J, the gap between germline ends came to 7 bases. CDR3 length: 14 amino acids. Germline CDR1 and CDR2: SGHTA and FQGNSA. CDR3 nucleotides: TGTGCCAGCAGCTTAGCGCTCCTATCCTACGAGCAGTACTTC. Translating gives CASSLALLSYEQYF.

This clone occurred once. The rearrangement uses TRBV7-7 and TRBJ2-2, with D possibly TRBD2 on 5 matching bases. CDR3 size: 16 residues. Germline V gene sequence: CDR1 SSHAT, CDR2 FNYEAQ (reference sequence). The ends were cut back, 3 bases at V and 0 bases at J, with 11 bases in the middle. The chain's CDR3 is CASSFKAVPNTGELFF. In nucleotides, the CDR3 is TGTGCCAGCAGCTTCAAAGCGGTGCCGAACACCGGGGAGCTGTTTTTT.

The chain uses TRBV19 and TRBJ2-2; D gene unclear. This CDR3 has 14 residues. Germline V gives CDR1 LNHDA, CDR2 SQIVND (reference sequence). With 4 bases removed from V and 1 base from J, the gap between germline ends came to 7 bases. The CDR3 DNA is TGTGCCAGTAGTAATGGGGTGAACACCGGGGAGCTGTTTTTT. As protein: CASSNGVNTGELFF.

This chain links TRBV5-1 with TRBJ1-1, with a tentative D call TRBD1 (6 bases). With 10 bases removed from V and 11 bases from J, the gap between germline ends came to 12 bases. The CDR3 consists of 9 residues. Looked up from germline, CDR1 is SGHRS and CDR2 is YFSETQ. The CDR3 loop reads CAAGVSAFF. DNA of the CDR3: TGCGCCGCAGGGGTATCGGCTTTCTTT.

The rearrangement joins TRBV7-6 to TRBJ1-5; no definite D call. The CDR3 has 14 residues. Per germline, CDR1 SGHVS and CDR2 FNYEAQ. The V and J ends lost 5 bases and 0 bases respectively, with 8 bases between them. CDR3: CASSPGNSNQPQHF. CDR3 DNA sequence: TGTGCCAGCAGCCCGGGCAATAGCAATCAGCCCCAGCATTTT.

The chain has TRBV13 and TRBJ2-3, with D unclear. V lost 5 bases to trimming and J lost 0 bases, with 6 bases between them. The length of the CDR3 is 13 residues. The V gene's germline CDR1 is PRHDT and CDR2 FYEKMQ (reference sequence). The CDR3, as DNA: TGTGCCAGCAGCCCGGATAGCACAGATACGCAGTATTTT. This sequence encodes CASSPDSTDTQYF.

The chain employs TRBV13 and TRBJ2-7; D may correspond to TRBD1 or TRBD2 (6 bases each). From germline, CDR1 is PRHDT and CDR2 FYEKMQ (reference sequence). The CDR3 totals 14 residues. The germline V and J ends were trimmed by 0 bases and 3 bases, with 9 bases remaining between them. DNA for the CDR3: TGTGCCAGCAGCTTAGGAGGGGGGATCTACGAGCAGTACTTC. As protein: CASSLGGGIYEQYF.

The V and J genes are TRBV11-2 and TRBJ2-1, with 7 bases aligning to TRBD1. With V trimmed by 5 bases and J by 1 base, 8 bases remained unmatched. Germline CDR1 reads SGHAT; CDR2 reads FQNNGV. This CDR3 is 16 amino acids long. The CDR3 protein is CASSPLQGPSYNEQFF. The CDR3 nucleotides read TGTGCCAGCAGCCCCCTACAGGGGCCGTCCTACAATGAGCAGTTCTTC.